Shown below are 19 T cell receptor beta chains from a single sample sequenced in a study of T cells in Graves' hyperthyroidism and ophthalmopathy (dated by TCRdb to the late 2010s). The protocol used for the library was multiplex PCR. TCRdb shows the sequencer as Illumina HiSeq 2000. The TCR beta CDR3 regions were amplified from the RNA transcripts. A first-round RT-PCR of the TCR CDR3 used the HTBI primer set with the Qiagen OneStep RT-PCR kit. TCRdb trimmed public reads at Q25 via fastp, called clones via MiXCR and kept in-frame beta chains. Entries that share a CDR3 protein sequence are merged under the most common genes and DNA. The sample table lists under 65,000 distinct CDR3 sequences, under 70% of them with a count of one. Together, the top ten hold 3.3% of the sample. Source material: blood. The receptors shown here come from a woman aged 55 to 70 with Graves' ophthalmopathy.

Ten or more counts support this clonotype. A much larger clone differs from this one at a single base, so this may be a read error. The rearrangement joins TRBV19 to TRBJ1-2; D is unclear. Germline CDR1 and CDR2: LNHDA and SQIVND (reference sequence). This CDR3 is built from 14 residues. The DNA of the CDR3 is TGTGCCAGTAGTATAGAGGTGGGCACCTATGGCTGCACCTTC. Translated: CASSIEVGTYGCTF.

This clonotype was recorded a few times. The chain has TRBV10-3 and TRBJ2-3; no clear D gene. Germline V CDR1 and CDR2: ENHRY, SYGVKD. CDR3 length: 14 amino acids. Between the trimmed V and J ends, which lost 3 bases and 3 bases, there was a span of 10 bases. The CDR3, as DNA: TGTGCCATCAGTGATTGGTTGGATACAGATACGCAGTATTTT. Amino acids: CAISDWLDTDTQYF.

This clonotype was found many times. The chain couples TRBV27 to TRBJ2-3; D perhaps matches TRBD2 (5 bases). Germline CDR1 MNHEY, CDR2 SMNVEV (reference sequence). The length of the CDR3 is 14 residues. V lost 5 bases, J lost 2 bases, and 11 bases lay in between. CDR3 region: CASSGLMITDTQYF. The CDR3, as DNA: TGTGCCAGCAGTGGACTTATGATCACAGATACGCAGTATTTT.

This clonotype was detected ten times or more. The V and J genes are TRBV6-5 and TRBJ2-1; D may match TRBD1 or TRBD2 (5 bases each). CDR3 length equals 16 residues. Germline CDR1 MNHEY, CDR2 SVGAGI. The V end was cut by 5 bases, the J end by 5 bases, with 19 bases between. DNA for the CDR3: TGTGCCAGCAGTGCACCGGGACGCAGGGCTAACAATGAGCAGTTCTTC. This sequence encodes CASSAPGRRANNEQFF.

This chain joins TRBV11-2 and TRBJ2-2; 11 bases align to TRBD2. V dropped 5 bases and J dropped 3; count of bases not matched to a gene: 5. The CDR3 extends over 16 amino acids. CDR1 is SGHAT and CDR2 is FQNNGV in the germline V gene. This CDR3 reads CASSNRGLADTGELFF. In nucleotides, the CDR3 is TGTGCCAGCAGCAACCGGGGACTAGCGGACACCGGGGAGCTGTTTTTT.

The V gene is TRBV2, the J gene TRBJ2-5; the match to TRBD2 covers 8 bases. The germline V gene encodes CDR1 SNHLY and CDR2 FYNNEI. This CDR3 spans 16 amino acids. V trimming: 4 bases; J trimming: 2 bases; junction bases outside the gene matches: 9. CDR3 loop: CASSANAGGPQETQYF. CDR3 in DNA: TGTGCCAGCAGTGCTAACGCGGGGGGTCCACAAGAGACCCAGTACTTC.

As regards this clonotype: Mismatch with germline at one junction end may stem from a read error. The J gene is TRBJ1-2, the V gene TRBV5-1; TRBD1 might be the D (6 bases). The CDR3 has 14 residues. The germline CDR1 and CDR2 sequences are SGHRS and YFSETQ. DNA of the CDR3: TGCGCCAGTAGCTTGGCGGGGGGGCCCAATGGCTACATCTTC. As protein: CASSLAGGPNGYIF.

The rearrangement links TRBV5-1 to TRBJ1-4; TRBD1 aligns across 8 bases. This CDR3 region has 15 residues. CDR1 and CDR2 (germline): SGHRS, YFSETQ. V dropped 0 bases and J dropped 5; count of bases not matched to a gene: 3. CDR3 region: CASSLGRTGNEKLFF. CDR3 sequence (DNA): TGCGCCAGCAGCTTGGGTCGGACAGGGAATGAAAAACTGTTTTTT.

This clonotype has at least ten counts. This chain links TRBV7-2 with TRBJ1-6, with 12 bases that match TRBD1. The trim removed 5 bases at V and 13 bases at J, leaving 9 bases unmatched. The CDR3 consists of 15 residues. Germline V gene data show CDR1 as SGHTA and CDR2 as FQGNSA. The CDR3 reads CASSDRDRGPLPLHF. The CDR3 DNA reads TGTGCCAGCAGCGACCGGGACAGGGGGCCTCTGCCCCTCCACTTT.

The chain joins TRBV7-2 to TRBJ1-3; no clear D gene. Germline CDR1 and CDR2: SGHTA and FQGNSA. There are 12 residues in the CDR3. Trimming took off 3 bases at V and 7 bases at J, with 7 bases between the two ends. CDR3 sequence reads: CASSFAVNTIYF. The DNA for the CDR3 is TGTGCCAGCAGCTTTGCGGTGAACACCATATATTTT.

This sequence joins TRBV11-2 and TRBJ2-1; D is unresolved. Germline lookup yields CDR1 SGHAT and CDR2 FQNNGV. The CDR3 runs 13 residues. The ends were cut back, 2 bases at V and 8 bases at J, with 10 bases in the middle. The CDR3 spells CASSLSSKDEQFF. In DNA form, the CDR3 reads TGTGCCAGCAGCTTATCTAGTAAGGATGAGCAGTTCTTC.

This clonotype was seen only a few times. This chain uses TRBV24-1 with TRBJ1-2; no definite D call. Trimming pared 4 bases from V and 4 bases from J, leaving 12 bases between. The CDR3 is made up of 14 amino acids. Germline lookup yields CDR1 KGHDR and CDR2 SFDVKD. The CDR3 DNA reads as TGTGCCACCAGTGACGAGCGGCAGAGCTATGGCTACACCTTC. Translation gives CATSDERQSYGYTF.

Within the sample, this clonotype is medium-sized. The chain combines TRBV2 with TRBJ2-7; D unresolved. The V end lost 4 bases, the J end lost 7 bases, and 11 bases lay between the germline ends. The CDR3 totals 12 residues. Germline V gene data show CDR1 as SNHLY and CDR2 as FYNNEI. The CDR3 is CASSVSFWEQYF. CDR3 bases: TGTGCCAGCAGTGTGAGTTTTTGGGAGCAGTACTTC.

The table lists this clonotype with many counts. V is TRBV20-1 and J is TRBJ2-1; 9 bases are shared with TRBD1. The CDR3 sequence is 15 residues long. Per germline, CDR1 DFQATT and CDR2 SNEGSKA (reference sequence). V lost 4 bases, J lost 2 bases, and 6 bases stayed unmatched. The CDR3 reads CSATLGTGTYNEQFF. The CDR3 bases are TGCAGTGCTACCCTCGGGACAGGGACCTACAATGAGCAGTTCTTC.

This rearrangement joins TRBV14 to TRBJ2-6; D is uncertain. Trimming removed 1 base at V and 0 bases at J, with 7 bases between. The V gene's germline CDR1 is SGHDN and CDR2 FVKESK. CDR3 length: 16 amino acids. As DNA, the CDR3 is TGTGCCAGCAGCCAAGGTGCCTCCTCTGGGGCCAACGTCCTGACTTTC. Its translation: CASSQGASSGANVLTF.

Ten or more counts support this clonotype. CDR3 sequence reads: CASSFRQGHSGANVLTF. DNA for the CDR3: TGTGCCAGCAGCTTCAGGCAGGGACACTCTGGGGCCAACGTCCTGACTTTC. The chain couples TRBV7-3 to TRBJ2-6, with D possibly TRBD1 on 6 matching bases. Trimming cost V 3 bases and J 0 bases, with 12 bases left between them. The CDR3 is 17 residues long. Germline CDR1 reads SGHTA; CDR2 reads FQGTGA.

The chain carries TRBV12-3 or TRBV12-4 and TRBJ1-2, with 7 bases fitting TRBD1. CDR3 length: 13 residues. V shed 7 bases, J shed 4 bases, and the junction held 6 bases outside the gene matches. CDR3 nucleotide sequence: TGTGCCAGCAAAGGCGGGGACAGCTATGGCTACACCTTC. Translated, it gives CASKGGDSYGYTF.

The chain couples TRBV6-1 to TRBJ2-3; 7 nucleotides match TRBD2. The CDR3 is 15 residues long. J lost 0 bases, V lost 9 bases, and 9 bases had no gene match. Looked up from germline, CDR1 is MNHNS and CDR2 is SASEGT. CDR3 protein: CASLRAGASTDTQYF. In DNA, the CDR3 is TGTGCCAGTCTACGCGCGGGAGCCAGCACAGATACGCAGTATTTT.

At least ten counts were recorded for this clonotype. The chain couples TRBV6-2 or TRBV6-3 to TRBJ2-7; tentatively, D is TRBD1 (6 bases). The CDR3 is made up of 15 amino acids. Looked up from germline, CDR1 is MNHEY and CDR2 is SVGEGT. Trimming removed 5 bases from V and 2 bases from J, with 16 bases in between. Written as DNA, the CDR3 is TGTGCCAGCAGTCGAGACTCCGGGACACCCTACGAGCAGTACTTC. It translates to CASSRDSGTPYEQYF.